These 22 T cell receptor beta chains were all obtained from the same sample, sequenced in a study of beta chain features in type 1 diabetes. The isolated RNA, all of it, was reverse transcribed, so expressed TCRB transcripts were what got sequenced. The protocol was immunoSEQ multiplex PCR, while the TCRdb copy is restricted to in-frame clones and leaves out a portion. The data contain some 410,000 clones, 11% to 15% of them singletons. Sequencing was performed on naive CD4+ T cells from blood. These receptors all stem from a man aged 30 to 39 in good health.

Ten or more counts support this clone. The V call is TRBV30, the J call TRBJ2-1; the D gene is possibly TRBD1 (5 bases). The germline gives CDR1 GTSNPN, CDR2 SVGIG (reference sequence). This CDR3 has 15 residues. V gave up 0 bases and J gave up 5 bases, with 14 bases separating them. This chain's CDR3 is CAWSVLVGVNNEQFF. The CDR3 nucleotides are TGTGCCTGGAGTGTACTGGTAGGGGTTAACAATGAGCAGTTCTTC.

This clone was counted a few times. This chain links TRBV7-9 with TRBJ2-1; D ambiguous. The CDR3 totals 12 residues. V was pared by 7 bases and J by 9 bases, with 13 bases between. Germline CDR1 SEHNR, CDR2 FQNEAQ (reference sequence). In DNA, the CDR3 is TGTGCCAGCACACCGCGAGAGTTTGAGCAGTTCTTC. This sequence encodes CASTPREFEQFF. Supplemented by reference TRBV7-9 and TRBJ2-1, the full variable domain reads DTGVSQNPRHKITKRGQNVTFRCDPISEHNRLYWYRQTLGQGPEFLTYFQNEAQLEKSRLLSDRFSAERPKGSFSTLEIQRTEQGDSAMYLCASTPREFEQFFGPGTRLTVL.

V gene TRBV23-1 combines with J gene TRBJ2-1; D ambiguous. TRBV23-1 is an ORF, with its function uncertain. Trimming removed 8 bases at V and 13 bases at J, with 21 bases between. This CDR3 region has 13 residues. CDR3 in DNA: TGCGCCAGCCCCTCCTCATCACACCTATTCCAGTTCTTC. Protein: CASPSSSHLFQFF.

A few counts support this clone. This chain joins TRBV5-4 and TRBJ2-7, with D perhaps matching TRBD1 (5 bases). V shed 1 base and J shed 5 bases, with 7 bases lying between them. Germline-derived CDR1 and CDR2 are SGHNT and YYREEE (reference sequence). CDR3 length: 12 residues. In DNA form, the CDR3 reads TGTGCCAGCAGCTTGACAGGCGACGAGCAGTACTTC. Amino acids: CASSLTGDEQYF.

The chain couples TRBV1 to TRBJ2-1; TRBD2 is the table's D call and was not checked against the DNA. TRBV1 is a listed pseudogene. The CDR3 totals 15 residues. Here the CDR3 DNA reads TGCACCAGCCCGGCCAGACTAGCGGGGGACAATGAGCAGTTCTTC. Translating it yields CTSPARLAGDNEQFF.

The chain uses TRBV30 and TRBJ2-1; D is uncertain. The germline V gene encodes CDR1 GTSNPN and CDR2 SVGIG (reference sequence). Trimming stripped 2 bases from V and 2 bases from J, with 7 bases between. This CDR3 is 13 amino acids long. This CDR3 reads CAWSPPPYNEQFF. DNA of the CDR3: TGTGCCTGGAGTCCACCTCCCTACAATGAGCAGTTCTTC.

This clone was seen a handful of times. The chain joins TRBV10-3 to TRBJ2-6; possible D gene TRBD2, 5 bases. The CDR3 is made up of 14 amino acids. Germline loops: CDR1 ENHRY, CDR2 SYGVKD. V shed 6 bases and J shed 0 bases, with 6 bases lying between them. As DNA, the CDR3 is TGTGCCATCAGGGGGAGCTCTGGGGCCAACGTCCTGACTTTC. Its protein is CAIRGSSGANVLTF.

This clone was seen more than once but under ten times. This sequence joins TRBV4-3 and TRBJ2-5; 8 nucleotides align to TRBD1. Germline loops: CDR1 LGHNA, CDR2 YSLEER. The CDR3 totals 17 residues. V gave up 0 bases and J gave up 5 bases; unmatched junction bases: 11. In DNA form, the CDR3 reads TGCGCCAGCAGCCAAGAGCACACTCCAGGGGGCCGTGAGACCCAGTACTTC. This codes for CASSQEHTPGGRETQYF.

A few counts support this clone. The chain recombines TRBV7-9 with TRBJ1-1, with a possible D match to TRBD1 (6 bases). CDR1 SEHNR and CDR2 FQNEAQ come from the germline V gene (reference sequence). The CDR3 contains 14 residues. Trimming cost V 5 bases and J 7 bases, with 17 bases left between them. The CDR3 DNA reads as TGTGCCAGCAGCCGCCTGCGGGGGCGGGATGAAGCTTTCTTT. Protein sequence: CASSRLRGRDEAFF.

This clone was observed many times. V and J are TRBV7-2 and TRBJ2-4; 8 nucleotides align to TRBD2. Germline-derived CDR1 and CDR2 are SGHTA and FQGNSA. CDR3 size: 17 residues. V lost 5 bases and J lost 3; bases outside the gene matches: 12. As DNA, the CDR3 is TGTGCCAGCAGCCCCCAAAGCGGGGGAGGGGGCAAAAACATTCAGTACTTC. It yields the protein CASSPQSGGGGKNIQYF.

The chain links TRBV7-9 to TRBJ2-7; D might be TRBD2 (6 bases). V was cut by 4 bases and J by 7 bases, with 17 bases left in between. The CDR3 is 14 residues long. The germline CDR1 and CDR2 sequences are SEHNR and FQNEAQ (reference sequence). The CDR3 loop is CASSSRGGIEEQYF. CDR3 in DNA: TGTGCCAGCAGCTCCCGGGGCGGGATAGAGGAGCAGTACTTC.

There are a few counts of this clone. The gene calls are TRBV4-3 and TRBJ2-5, with D tentatively TRBD2 (5 bases). The CDR3 runs to 15 residues. The germline CDR1 and CDR2 sequences are LGHNA and YSLEER. V lost 0 bases to trimming and J lost 0 bases, with 8 bases between them. DNA for the CDR3: TGCGCCAGCAGCCAAGAAACGGGAAACCAAGAGACCCAGTACTTC. Its protein product is CASSQETGNQETQYF.

V is TRBV9 and J is TRBJ2-7; 7 positions agree with TRBD1. J was trimmed by 2 bases and V by 1 base; bases with no gene match: 0. This CDR3 has 13 residues. Per the germline V gene, CDR1 is SGDLS and CDR2 is YYNGEE. The CDR3 sequence is CASSVTGAYEQYV. In DNA form, the CDR3 reads TGTGCCAGCAGCGTAACAGGGGCCTACGAGCAGTACGTC.

The gene calls are TRBV5-6 and TRBJ2-7, with TRBD1 identical over 10 bases. V lost 1 base and J lost 2; bases outside the gene matches: 6. The CDR3 totals 16 residues. Germline lookup yields CDR1 SGHDT and CDR2 YYEEEE. The CDR3 loop is CASSLPGQGDTYEQYF. In DNA form, the CDR3 reads TGTGCCAGCAGCTTGCCCGGACAGGGGGACACCTACGAGCAGTACTTC.

V gene TRBV29-1 combines with J gene TRBJ2-6, with 7 bases lining up with TRBD1. The CDR3 contains 20 residues. V lost 0 bases to trimming and J lost 0 bases; unmatched junction nucleotides: 14. Germline lookup yields CDR1 SQVTM and CDR2 ANQGSEA. The CDR3 nucleotides are TGCAGCGTTGAAGATGAAGTTAGACAGGGCCTAGGCTCTGGGGCCAACGTCCTGACTTTC. Translating gives CSVEDEVRQGLGSGANVLTF. Full variable domain (rest looked up from reference TRBV29-1 and TRBJ2-6): SAVISQKPSRDICQRGTSLTIQCQVDSQVTMMFWYRQQPGQSLTLIATANQGSEATYESGFVIDKFPISRPNLTFSTLTVSNMSPEDSSIYLCSVEDEVRQGLGSGANVLTFGAGSRLTVL.

This clone was picked up a small number of times. V usage is TRBV30 and J usage is TRBJ2-1, with 8 bases fitting TRBD2. With 2 bases clipped from V and 4 bases from J, the junction kept 7 bases outside the gene matches. From germline, CDR1 is GTSNPN and CDR2 SVGIG (reference sequence). This CDR3 is built from 15 residues. The CDR3 DNA follows: TGTGCCTGGAGTCCAGCTAGCGGGCTTTACAATGAGCAGTTCTTC. Translated: CAWSPASGLYNEQFF.

This sequence joins TRBV5-6 and TRBJ2-4; D is unresolved. Germline-derived CDR1 and CDR2 are SGHDT and YYEEEE. The CDR3 is 12 amino acids. Trimming stripped 6 bases from V and 7 bases from J, with 11 bases between. The CDR3 sequence: CASTNSLNIQYF. The CDR3 nucleotides are TGTGCCAGCACCAATAGCCTGAACATTCAGTACTTC.

V and J are TRBV9 and TRBJ2-3; no firm D call. There are 17 residues in the CDR3. The ends were cut back, 4 bases at V and 2 bases at J, with 20 bases in the middle. The germline gives CDR1 SGDLS, CDR2 YYNGEE. CDR3: CASSPRSGVNPTDTQYF. CDR3 sequence (DNA): TGTGCCAGCAGCCCAAGATCTGGGGTCAACCCCACAGATACGCAGTATTTT.

The chain recombines TRBV7-6 with TRBJ2-3; TRBD1 might be the D (5 bases). The CDR3 sequence is 16 residues long. The germline gives CDR1 SGHVS, CDR2 FNYEAQ. Trimming shortened V by 3 bases and J by 2 bases, and 15 bases separated the two germline ends. CDR3 amino acids: CASSLGPPPSTDTQYF. The CDR3 DNA follows: TGTGCCAGCAGCTTGGGGCCTCCCCCCTCCACAGATACGCAGTATTTT.

In this sample, this clone turned up a few times. The rearrangement links TRBV4-1 to TRBJ1-2; 9 bases line up with TRBD1. Germline-derived CDR1 and CDR2 are MGHRA and YSYEKL. Trimming cost V 0 bases and J 9 bases; bases outside gene matches: 5. The CDR3 runs to 14 residues. The CDR3 loop reads CASSQDRTGGSYTF. CDR3 DNA sequence: TGCGCCAGCAGCCAAGATCGAACAGGGGGCAGCTACACCTTC.

This clone was picked up a small number of times. The chain has TRBV7-9 and TRBJ1-2; 8 bases match TRBD1. Germline lookup yields CDR1 SEHNR and CDR2 FQNEAQ (reference sequence). The CDR3 is made up of 14 amino acids. V shed 5 bases, J shed 5 bases, and the junction held 7 bases outside the gene matches. For the CDR3, the DNA is TGTGCCAGCAGCCCGGACAGGGTGGGGTATGGCTACACCTTC. It encodes CASSPDRVGYGYTF.

The chain is built from TRBV7-2 and TRBJ1-2, with 9 bases lining up with TRBD1. Germline values: CDR1 SGHTA, CDR2 FQGNSA. Trimming removed 1 base from V and 7 bases from J; junction bases left unmatched: 1. This CDR3 is built from 13 residues. The CDR3 protein is CASSLDRGPGYTF. The CDR3 bases are TGTGCCAGCAGCTTAGACAGGGGGCCTGGCTACACCTTC.